This T cell receptor (beta chain) was observed in a study of regulatory T cells in long-lasting Graves disease. CDR3-region Arm-PCR and iRepertoire HTBI primers produced the TCR beta libraries. TCRdb re-analysed the multiplex PCR reads in MiXCR, keeping a single row per CDR3 protein. The sample shows over 650,000 distinct CDR3 sequences, 30% of them seen only once. This sample's time point: persistent/refractory GD, antithyroid drugs over 5 years with positive TRAb. RNA from PBMCs was the source of the TCR library. Patients were from an endocrinology department in Xi'an, China. This clonotype was detected only a few times. Germline loops: CDR1 DFQATT, CDR2 SNEGSKA (reference sequence). J lost 0 bases, V lost 1 base, and 3 bases had no gene match. CDR3 length equals 14 residues.

The sequenced sample was peripheral blood mononuclear cells (PBMCs), obtained when the disease was refractory, from a patient treated with antithyroid drugs. This sequence joins TRBV20-1 and TRBJ2-7; TRBD1 agrees at 7 bases. This TCR came from a female donor with Graves disease. This chain's CDR3 is CSARVWDSSYEQYF. Written as DNA, the CDR3 is TGCAGTGCTAGAGTGTGGGACAGCTCCTACGAGCAGTACTTC.